This TCR beta chain was observed in a study of cytomegalovirus exposure and HLA in healthy donors. General study points: Among the CMV-associated chains, three were confirmed in vitro as specific for CMV antigens. Some TCR beta chains (over 150 of them) were listed as cytomegalovirus-associated.

The method was immunoSEQ multiplex PCR; TCRdb's version includes in-frame clones alone and lacks a portion of them. The sample has 260,000 or so clones, about 83% seen once. Points on this clone: What it binds is not known.

Separate from the roughly 610-subject first cohort, the approximately 130-subject validation cohort was the one that the donors belonged to. With 5 bases clipped from V and 7 bases from J, the junction kept 2 bases outside the gene matches. Germline V gives CDR1 KGHSH, CDR2 LQKENI. The CDR3 spans 14 residues. The TCR sequence derives from a man aged 18 to 29 in good health and CMV-seronegative. This rearrangement joins TRBV18 to TRBJ1-6; 10 bases fit TRBD1. The sample taken for sequencing was PBMCs. CDR3 in DNA: TGTGCCAGCTCAGGGACAGGGGAAAATTCACCCCTCCACTTT. It yields the protein CASSGTGENSPLHF.